What follows is one TCR beta chain and its context. Memory CD4+ cells were defined as CD4+CD45RO+CD25-. MiXCR was run by TCRdb on the 5' RACE reads, yielding one entry per CDR3 protein. This sample yields approximately 5,300 distinct CDR3 sequences, of which 30% to 35% are seen a single time; under 8.5% belongs to the top ten. Germline V gene lookup returns CDR1 SGHTA and CDR2 FQGNSA. With 5 bases clipped from V and 3 bases from J, the junction kept 14 bases outside the gene matches. The length of the CDR3 is 17 residues. The source material was memory CD4+ T cells sorted from a lymph node. Specified subset: memory CD4+ T cells, CD4+CD45RO+CD25-. V usage is TRBV7-2 and J usage is TRBJ2-5, with TRBD2 matching 8 bases. The source is a female donor with breast cancer. This CDR3 reads CASSVVAPGRGEETQYF. The CDR3 nucleotides read TGTGCCAGCAGCGTAGTCGCGCCCGGGCGGGGGGAAGAGACCCAGTACTTC.